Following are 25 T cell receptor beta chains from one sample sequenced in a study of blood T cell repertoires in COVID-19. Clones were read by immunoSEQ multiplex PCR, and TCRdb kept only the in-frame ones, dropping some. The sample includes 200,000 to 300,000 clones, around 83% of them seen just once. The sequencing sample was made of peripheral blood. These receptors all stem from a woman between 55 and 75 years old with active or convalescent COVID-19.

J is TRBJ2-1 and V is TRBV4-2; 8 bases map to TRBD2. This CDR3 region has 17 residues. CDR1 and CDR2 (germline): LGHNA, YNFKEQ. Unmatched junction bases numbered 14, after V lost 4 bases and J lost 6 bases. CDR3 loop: CASSPDPGTSPRNEQFF. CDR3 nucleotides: TGTGCCAGCAGCCCCGACCCCGGGACTAGTCCCCGCAATGAGCAGTTCTTC.

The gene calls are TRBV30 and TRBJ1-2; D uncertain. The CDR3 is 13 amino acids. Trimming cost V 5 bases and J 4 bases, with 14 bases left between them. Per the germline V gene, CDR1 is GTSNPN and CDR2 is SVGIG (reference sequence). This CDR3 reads CAWEQALGYGYTF. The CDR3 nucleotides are TGTGCCTGGGAGCAGGCCCTCGGCTATGGCTACACCTTC.

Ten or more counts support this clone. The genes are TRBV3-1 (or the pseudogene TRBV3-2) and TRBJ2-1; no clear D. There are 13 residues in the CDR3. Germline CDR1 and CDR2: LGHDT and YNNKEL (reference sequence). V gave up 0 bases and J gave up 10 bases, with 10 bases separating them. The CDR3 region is CASSQDRGREQFF. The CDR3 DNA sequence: TGTGCCAGCAGCCAAGATCGAGGCCGGGAGCAGTTCTTC.

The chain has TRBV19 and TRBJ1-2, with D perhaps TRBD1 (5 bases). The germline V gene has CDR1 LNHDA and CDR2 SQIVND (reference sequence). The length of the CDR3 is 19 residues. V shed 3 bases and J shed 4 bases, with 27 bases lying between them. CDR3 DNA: TGTGCCAGTAGTATTTCAGCTGGCAACCTTGGGACTCTCACCTATGGCTACACCTTC. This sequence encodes CASSISAGNLGTLTYGYTF.

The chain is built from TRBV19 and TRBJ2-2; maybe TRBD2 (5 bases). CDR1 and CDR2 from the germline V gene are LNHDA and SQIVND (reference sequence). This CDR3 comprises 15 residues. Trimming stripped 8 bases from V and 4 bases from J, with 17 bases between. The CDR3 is CASRLGRGSTGELFF. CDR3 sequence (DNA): TGTGCCAGTCGCCTCGGGCGAGGGAGCACCGGGGAGCTGTTTTTT.

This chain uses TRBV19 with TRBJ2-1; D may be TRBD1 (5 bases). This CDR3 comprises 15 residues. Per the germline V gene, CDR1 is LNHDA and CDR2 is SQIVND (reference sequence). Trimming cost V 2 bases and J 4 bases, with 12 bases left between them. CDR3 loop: CASSILQGKYNEQFF. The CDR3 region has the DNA TGTGCCAGTAGTATATTGCAGGGAAAATACAATGAGCAGTTCTTC.

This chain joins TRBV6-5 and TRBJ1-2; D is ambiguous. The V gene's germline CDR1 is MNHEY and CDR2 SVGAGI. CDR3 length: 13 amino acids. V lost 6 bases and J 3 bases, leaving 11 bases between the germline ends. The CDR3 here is CASRRDGDYGYTF. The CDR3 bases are TGTGCCAGCAGACGGGATGGGGACTATGGCTACACCTTC.

The CDR3 DNA reads as TGTGCCAGCAGCCCGGGGGGGACGTACGCTAACTATGGCTACACCTTC. Translating it yields CASSPGGTYANYGYTF. This chain connects TRBV5-4 to TRBJ1-2; the D gene is possibly TRBD1 (5 bases). The CDR3 extends over 16 amino acids. Germline V lookup: CDR1 SGHNT, CDR2 YYREEE (reference sequence). Trimming removed 4 bases at V and 0 bases at J, with 16 bases between.

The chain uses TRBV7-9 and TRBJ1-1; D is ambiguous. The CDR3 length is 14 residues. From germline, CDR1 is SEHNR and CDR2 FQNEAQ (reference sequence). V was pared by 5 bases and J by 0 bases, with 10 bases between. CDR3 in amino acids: CASSPTRMNTEAFF. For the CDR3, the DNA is TGTGCCAGCAGCCCGACTCGGATGAACACTGAAGCTTTCTTT.

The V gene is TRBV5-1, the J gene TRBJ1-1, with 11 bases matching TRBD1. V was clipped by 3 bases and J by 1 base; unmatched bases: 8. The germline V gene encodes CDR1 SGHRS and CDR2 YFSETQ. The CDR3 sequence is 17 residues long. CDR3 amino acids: CASSWGTGGIGNTEAFF. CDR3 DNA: TGCGCCAGCAGCTGGGGGACAGGGGGTATAGGGAACACTGAAGCTTTCTTT. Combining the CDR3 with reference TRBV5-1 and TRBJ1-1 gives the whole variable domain KAGVTQTPRYLIKTRGQQVTLSCSPISGHRSVSWYQQTPGQGLQFLFEYFSETQRNKGNFPGRFSGRQFSNSRSEMNVSTLELGDSALYLCASSWGTGGIGNTEAFFGQGTRLTVV.

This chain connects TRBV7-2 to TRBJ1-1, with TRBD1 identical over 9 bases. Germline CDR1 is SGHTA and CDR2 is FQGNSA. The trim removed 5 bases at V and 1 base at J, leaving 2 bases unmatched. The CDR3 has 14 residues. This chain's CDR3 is CASSQTGGNTEAFF. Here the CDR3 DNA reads TGTGCCAGCAGCCAGACAGGGGGGAACACTGAAGCTTTCTTT.

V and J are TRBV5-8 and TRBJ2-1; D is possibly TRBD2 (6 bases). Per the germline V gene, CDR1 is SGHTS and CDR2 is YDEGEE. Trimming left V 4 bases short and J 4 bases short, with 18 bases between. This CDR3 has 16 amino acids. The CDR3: CASSRRGTLPYNEQFF. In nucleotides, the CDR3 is TGTGCCAGCAGCCGACGCGGGACTCTCCCGTACAATGAGCAGTTCTTC.

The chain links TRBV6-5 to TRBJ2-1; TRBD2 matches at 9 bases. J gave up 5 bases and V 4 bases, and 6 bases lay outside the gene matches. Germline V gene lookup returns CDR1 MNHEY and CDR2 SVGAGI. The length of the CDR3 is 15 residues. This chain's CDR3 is CASSLSGGRNNEQFF. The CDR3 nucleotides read TGTGCCAGCAGTTTGAGCGGGGGGCGAAACAATGAGCAGTTCTTC.

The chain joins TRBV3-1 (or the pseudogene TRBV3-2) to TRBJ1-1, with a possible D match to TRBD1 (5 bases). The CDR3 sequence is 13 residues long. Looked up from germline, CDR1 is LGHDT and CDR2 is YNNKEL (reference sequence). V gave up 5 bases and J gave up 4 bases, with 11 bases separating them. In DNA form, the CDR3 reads TGTGCCAGCAGCTCTCTCGGGGGCACTGAAGCTTTCTTT. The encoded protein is CASSSLGGTEAFF.

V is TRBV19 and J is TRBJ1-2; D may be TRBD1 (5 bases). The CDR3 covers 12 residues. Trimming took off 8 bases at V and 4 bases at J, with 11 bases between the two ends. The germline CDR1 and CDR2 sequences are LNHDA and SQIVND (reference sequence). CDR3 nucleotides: TGTGCCAGTCAGGGTATGAGCTATGGCTACACCTTC. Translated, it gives CASQGMSYGYTF.

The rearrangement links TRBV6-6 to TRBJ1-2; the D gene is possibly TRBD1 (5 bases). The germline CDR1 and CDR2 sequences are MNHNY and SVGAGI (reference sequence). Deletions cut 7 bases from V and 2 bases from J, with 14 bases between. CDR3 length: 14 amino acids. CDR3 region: CASKGSRGNYGYTF. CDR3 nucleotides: TGTGCCAGCAAGGGCTCCCGGGGGAACTATGGCTACACCTTC.

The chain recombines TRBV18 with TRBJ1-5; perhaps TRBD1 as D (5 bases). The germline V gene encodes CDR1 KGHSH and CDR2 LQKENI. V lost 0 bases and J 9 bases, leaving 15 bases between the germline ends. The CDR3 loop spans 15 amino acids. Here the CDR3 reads CASSPPGAGRAPQHF. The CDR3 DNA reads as TGTGCCAGCTCACCACCTGGGGCGGGAAGGGCGCCCCAGCATTTT. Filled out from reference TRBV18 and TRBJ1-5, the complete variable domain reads NAGVMQNPRHLVRRRGQEARLRCSPMKGHSHVYWYRQLPEEGLKFMVYLQKENIIDESGMPKERFSAEFPKEGPSILRIQQVVRGDSAAYFCASSPPGAGRAPQHFGDGTRLSIL.

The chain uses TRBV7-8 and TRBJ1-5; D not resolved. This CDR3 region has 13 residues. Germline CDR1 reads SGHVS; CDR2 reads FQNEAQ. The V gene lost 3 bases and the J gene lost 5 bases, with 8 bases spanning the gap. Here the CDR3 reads CASSLTGDQPQHF. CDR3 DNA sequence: TGTGCCAGCAGCTTGACCGGGGATCAGCCCCAGCATTTT.

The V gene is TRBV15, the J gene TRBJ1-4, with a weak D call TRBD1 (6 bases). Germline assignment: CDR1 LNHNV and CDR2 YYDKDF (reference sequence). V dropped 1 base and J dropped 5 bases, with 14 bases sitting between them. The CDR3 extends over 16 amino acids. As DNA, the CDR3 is TGTGCCACCAGCAGAGTTTTTGGACAGCGAAATGAAAAACTGTTTTTT. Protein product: CATSRVFGQRNEKLFF.

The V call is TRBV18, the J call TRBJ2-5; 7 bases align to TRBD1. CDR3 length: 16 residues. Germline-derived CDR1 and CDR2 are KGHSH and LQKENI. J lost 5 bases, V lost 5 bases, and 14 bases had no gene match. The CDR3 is CASSTTNYRGWETQYF. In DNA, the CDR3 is TGTGCCAGCTCAACGACGAATTACAGGGGTTGGGAGACCCAGTACTTC.

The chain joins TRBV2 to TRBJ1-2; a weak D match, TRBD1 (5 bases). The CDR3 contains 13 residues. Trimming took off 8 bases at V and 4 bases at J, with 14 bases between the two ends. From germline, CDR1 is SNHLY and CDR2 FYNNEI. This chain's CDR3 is CASPTFGGYGYTF. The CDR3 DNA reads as TGTGCCAGCCCCACGTTCGGGGGCTATGGCTACACCTTC.

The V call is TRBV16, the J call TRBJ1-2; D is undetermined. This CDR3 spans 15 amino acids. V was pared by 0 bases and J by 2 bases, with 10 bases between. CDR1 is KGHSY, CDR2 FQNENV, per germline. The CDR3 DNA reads TGTGCCAGCAGCCAATCCCTCGACGGGAACTATGGCTACACCTTC. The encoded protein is CASSQSLDGNYGYTF.

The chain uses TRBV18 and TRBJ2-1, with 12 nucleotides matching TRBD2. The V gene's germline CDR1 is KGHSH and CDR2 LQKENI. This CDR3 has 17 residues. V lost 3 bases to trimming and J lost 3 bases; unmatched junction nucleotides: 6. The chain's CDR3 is CASSPSLAGGNYNEQFF. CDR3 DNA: TGTGCCAGCTCACCTTCACTAGCGGGGGGAAACTACAATGAGCAGTTCTTC. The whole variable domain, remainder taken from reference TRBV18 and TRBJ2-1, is NAGVMQNPRHLVRRRGQEARLRCSPMKGHSHVYWYRQLPEEGLKFMVYLQKENIIDESGMPKERFSAEFPKEGPSILRIQQVVRGDSAAYFCASSPSLAGGNYNEQFFGPGTRLTVL.

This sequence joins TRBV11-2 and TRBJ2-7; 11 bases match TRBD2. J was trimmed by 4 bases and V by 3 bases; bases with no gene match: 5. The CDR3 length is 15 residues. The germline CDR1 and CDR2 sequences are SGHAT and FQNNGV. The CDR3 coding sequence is TGTGCCAGCAGCTTCGTTGGGACTAGCGGTTACGAGCAGTACTTC. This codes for CASSFVGTSGYEQYF. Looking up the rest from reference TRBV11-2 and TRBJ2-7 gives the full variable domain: EAGVAQSPRYKIIEKRQSVAFWCNPISGHATLYWYQQILGQGPKLLIQFQNNGVVDDSQLPKDRFSAERLKGVDSTLKIQPAKLEDSAVYLCASSFVGTSGYEQYFGPGTRLTVT.

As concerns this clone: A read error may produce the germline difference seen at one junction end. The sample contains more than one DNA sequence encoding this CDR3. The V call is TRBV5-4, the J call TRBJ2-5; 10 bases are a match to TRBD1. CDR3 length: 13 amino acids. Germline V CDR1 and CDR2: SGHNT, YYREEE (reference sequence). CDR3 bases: TGTGCCAGCAGTTTGGACAGGGGGGAGACCCAGTACTTC. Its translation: CASSLDRGETQYF. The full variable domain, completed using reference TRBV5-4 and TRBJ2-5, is ETGVTQSPTHLIKTRGQQVTLRCSSQSGHNTVSWYQQALGQGPQFIFQYYREEENGRGNFPPRFSGLQFPNYSSELNVNALELDDSALYLCASSLDRGETQYFGPGTRLLVL.